The clone carrying this TCR beta chain has ten or more counts. Its cognate antigen is unknown. These data come from a study of identical twins. TCRdb analysed the 5' RACE reads with MiXCR anew, one entry per CDR3 protein. Of about 200,000 distinct CDR3 sequences listed, around 8% are singletons. General study findings and limits: The study based its conclusions on cross-sectional statistical analysis and did not follow the same donors. A lower insertion count was a feature of abundant cord blood beta clonotypes, with no such feature in memory repertoires.

The V end lost 8 bases, the J end lost 2 bases, and 20 bases lay between the germline ends. This CDR3 region has 15 residues. Germline V lookup: CDR1 SQVTM, CDR2 ANQGSEA. Another study also made use of these data, one on yellow fever vaccine responses in identical twins.

What was sequenced was memory (CD45RO+) T cells sorted from blood. The chain carries TRBV29-1 and TRBJ2-3, with D perhaps given as TRBD1 or TRBD2 (6 bases each). The TCR was taken from a young woman in good health. The CDR3 coding sequence is TGCAGCCTTACCGGGGTGGAGGGGGACACAGATACGCAGTATTTT. Translated: CSLTGVEGDTDTQYF.